These 14 T cell receptor beta chains were sequenced from one sample in a study of CD8 T cells in ankylosing spondylitis (dated by TCRdb to 2016 to 2017). Receptor libraries were prepared by 5' RACE. For sequencing, an Illumina HiSeq 2500 was employed. The public reads were quality trimmed at Q25 with fastp and then assembled into clones with MiXCR by TCRdb, keeping productive beta chains. Each CDR3 protein appears once, grouped with its most common genes and DNA. The table for this sample lists 300,000 to 400,000 distinct CDR3 sequences; over 12% of them were counted only once. The ten largest make up 0.85% to 1.4% of the sample. Material: blood, either unsorted or a sorted T cell fraction (not recorded which). The receptor source for this set is a male donor with ankylosing spondylitis or in good health (not recorded which).

The CDR3 sequence: CASSFGGTGQETQYF. CDR3 nucleotides: TGTGCCAGCAGTTTCGGCGGGACAGGGCAAGAGACCCAGTACTTC. This rearrangement joins TRBV12-3 or TRBV12-4 to TRBJ2-5; 9 bases fit TRBD1. The CDR3 totals 15 residues. With 3 bases clipped from V and 2 bases from J, the junction kept 4 bases outside the gene matches.

This chain connects TRBV29-1 to TRBJ1-5; a weak D match, TRBD1 (5 bases). Trimming pared 4 bases from V and 4 bases from J, leaving 11 bases between. Germline loops: CDR1 SQVTM, CDR2 ANQGSEA. CDR3 length: 13 amino acids. This chain's CDR3 is CSVGGVPNQPQHF. As DNA, the CDR3 is TGCAGCGTTGGGGGCGTCCCTAATCAGCCCCAGCATTTT.

The table lists this clonotype with a few counts. The chain has TRBV7-6 and TRBJ2-5; 11 nucleotides align to TRBD2. This CDR3 is 15 amino acids long. Per germline, CDR1 SGHVS and CDR2 FNYEAQ. Trimming cost V 3 bases and J 5 bases; bases outside gene matches: 5. This CDR3 reads CASSLGTSGRETQYF. The DNA of the CDR3 is TGTGCCAGCAGCTTGGGGACTAGCGGAAGGGAGACCCAGTACTTC.

This clonotype was seen more than once but under ten times. The chain employs TRBV5-1 and TRBJ1-5; TRBD1 matches at 7 bases. Germline values: CDR1 SGHRS, CDR2 YFSETQ. The CDR3 contains 14 residues. Unmatched junction bases numbered 6, after V lost 3 bases and J lost 6 bases. CDR3 in amino acids: CASSSTGESQPQHF. Here the CDR3 DNA reads TGCGCCAGCAGCTCAACAGGGGAATCTCAGCCCCAGCATTTT.

The chain carries TRBV6-1 and TRBJ2-7; D is perhaps TRBD2 (7 bases). V lost 7 bases, J lost 2 bases, and 15 bases lay in between. Germline V gene data show CDR1 as MNHNS and CDR2 as SASEGT. The CDR3 loop spans 14 amino acids. The CDR3 coding sequence is TGTGCCAGCATTGGACAGCGGGGACCCTACGAGCAGTACTTC. It encodes CASIGQRGPYEQYF.

The V and J genes are TRBV4-1 and TRBJ2-3; D unresolved. The CDR3 extends over 15 amino acids. The V gene lost 1 base and the J gene lost 6 bases, with 14 bases spanning the gap. Germline V gene sequence: CDR1 MGHRA, CDR2 YSYEKL. CDR3 sequence reads: CASSQVLPSGDTQYF. CDR3 coding DNA: TGCGCCAGCAGCCAAGTCCTACCATCTGGGGATACGCAGTATTTT.

The chain couples TRBV6-1 to TRBJ2-2, with 12 nucleotides matching TRBD1. The CDR3 runs to 15 residues. Germline CDR1 and CDR2: MNHNS and SASEGT. With 7 bases clipped from V and 6 bases from J, the junction kept 6 bases outside the gene matches. The CDR3 sequence: CASIPGTGGSGELFF. The CDR3 DNA is TGTGCCAGCATCCCCGGGACAGGGGGCTCCGGGGAGCTGTTTTTT.

This chain uses TRBV20-1 with TRBJ2-7; 10 positions agree with TRBD2. Germline V gene lookup returns CDR1 DFQATT and CDR2 SNEGSKA (reference sequence). V dropped 0 bases and J dropped 5; count of bases not matched to a gene: 4. The CDR3 is 14 amino acids. The CDR3 bases are TGCAGTGCTAGAGAACTAGCGGGGACCCACGAGCAGTACTTC. This encodes CSARELAGTHEQYF.

The chain joins TRBV6-1 to TRBJ2-1; D possibly uses TRBD1 or TRBD2 (5 bases each). The germline V gene has CDR1 MNHNS and CDR2 SASEGT. CDR3 size: 13 residues. The ends were cut back, 10 bases at V and 5 bases at J, with 15 bases in the middle. CDR3 nucleotides: TGTGCCACCAAGGGGTGGCGGGACAATGAGCAGTTCTTC. This gives the protein CATKGWRDNEQFF.

This clonotype was observed a few times. The chain couples TRBV2 to TRBJ2-2; weak D call: TRBD1 (5 bases). Trimming left V 2 bases short and J 1 base short, with 5 bases between. The CDR3 is 14 residues long. Germline values: CDR1 SNHLY, CDR2 FYNNEI. CDR3 in DNA: TGTGCCAGCAGTGAACAGGGGAACACCGGGGAGCTGTTTTTT. Translation: CASSEQGNTGELFF.

The V call is TRBV7-9, the J call TRBJ2-1; 9 bases align to TRBD2. J was trimmed by 12 bases and V by 1 base; bases with no gene match: 10. Germline V CDR1 and CDR2: SEHNR, FQNEAQ (reference sequence). The CDR3 extends over 15 amino acids. CDR3 sequence: CASSLDWTSDNRQFF. CDR3 nucleotides: TGTGCCAGCAGCTTAGACTGGACTAGCGACAATCGGCAGTTCTTC.

J is TRBJ2-7 and V is TRBV29-1; D unresolved. Trimming left V 4 bases short and J 3 bases short, with 4 bases between. This CDR3 is built from 10 residues. Germline V lookup: CDR1 SQVTM, CDR2 ANQGSEA. The CDR3 here is CSVAGYEQYF. The CDR3 nucleotides read TGCAGCGTTGCGGGCTACGAGCAGTACTTC.

This rearrangement joins TRBV4-1 to TRBJ1-2, with D tentatively TRBD1 (6 bases). V gave up 2 bases and J gave up 8 bases, with 18 bases separating them. Germline V gene lookup returns CDR1 MGHRA and CDR2 YSYEKL. The length of the CDR3 is 15 residues. This CDR3 is CASSQKEGDTPGYTF. The DNA of the CDR3 is TGCGCCAGCAGCCAAAAAGAGGGGGACACACCCGGCTACACCTTC.

This sequence joins TRBV29-1 and TRBJ1-1, with D possibly matching TRBD1 (5 bases). Germline V gives CDR1 SQVTM, CDR2 ANQGSEA. This CDR3 is 12 amino acids long. V lost 5 bases and J lost 3, with 10 bases in between. The CDR3 loop is CSVSRGDTEAFF. In DNA, the CDR3 is TGCAGCGTTTCGAGGGGCGACACTGAAGCTTTCTTT.